Frequency places the clone carrying this TCR beta chain as medium-sized. Its specificity is not known. The source of the sample is a study of synovial regulatory T cells in juvenile arthritis. The protocol was immunoSEQ multiplex PCR, while the TCRdb copy is restricted to in-frame clones and leaves out a portion. The data show thousands of clones, and the top ten clones hold roughly an eighth. The CDR3 has 14 amino acids. No DNA appears here. Each patient with active arthritis gave synovial fluid along with matched peripheral blood. Median age approximately 10 years (2.4-22.9); median disease duration approximately 7 years (0.2-19.1). Whole-study findings and limits: CDR3 overlap with synovial Tregs was higher for iaTregs than other blood Tregs.

Sequenced sample: Treg cells from the synovium. The chain carries TRBV21-1 and TRBJ2-7. TRBV21-1 is termed a pseudogene. This sequence originates from a donor between 2 and 29 years old with juvenile idiopathic arthritis. The chain's CDR3 is CASSKEGSSYEQYF.